In its sample, the clone carrying this TCR beta chain was seen once. Its specificity is not known. The V and J ends lost 8 bases and 0 bases, in that order; junction bases with no gene match: 10. Germline CDR1 reads MNHEY; CDR2 reads SMNVEV (reference sequence). CDR3 size: 16 residues. The sample originates from a study of human thymus T cells. Broader study findings: Highly overlapping thymic repertoires in unrelated individuals were reported by related research. Within thymic and blood repertoires, V and J gene usage appeared to be biased.

Thymic tissue was derived from resections collected during corrective heart surgery. Donors consisted of healthy Finnish infants (having corrective surgery for congenital heart defects). The data were produced by immunoSEQ multiplex PCR, yet TCRdb's version contains in-frame clones alone and is incomplete. The sample lists fewer than 90,000 clones; 95% to 98% were seen once. The chain couples TRBV27 to TRBJ2-3; 8 nucleotides align to TRBD2. The specimen sequenced was thymus tissue. The receptor's source is a boy less than two years old with a congenital heart defect but otherwise immunologically healthy. The CDR3 coding sequence is TGTGCCAGCGGACCTTCAGCGGGAGAAAGCACAGATACGCAGTATTTT. It translates to CASGPSAGESTDTQYF.